Listed below are T cell receptor beta chains from one sample, sequenced in a study of CD8 T cells in ankylosing spondylitis. TCRdb redid the calling of the 5' RACE reads with MiXCR, one entry per CDR3 protein. The sample holds a few hundred thousand distinct CDR3 sequences; about 20% are singletons and the top ten take about 15%. Specimen: blood, either unsorted or a sorted T cell fraction (not recorded which). These receptors all stem from a male donor with ankylosing spondylitis. Both conserved end residues are part of each CDR3. A D gene is named only where the DNA matches it firmly. Part of the rows lack a size; the others show once, few, many or a class for expanded clones.

TRBD1 TRBJ2-6 TRBV19 few CASSMSTGGDFGANVLTF TGTGCCAGTAGTATGTCGACAGGGGGCGACTTTGGGGCCAACGTCCTGACTTTC
. TRBJ2-7 TRBV6-2/TRBV6-3 . CASSEGWSEQYF TGTGCCAGCAGTGAGGGGTGGAGCGAGCAGTACTTC
. TRBJ1-4 TRBV27 . CASRPSGKLFF TGTGCCAGCAGGCCCTCGGGAAAACTGTTTTTT
. TRBJ2-2 TRBV5-1 . CASSGGPYTGELFF TGCGCCAGCAGCGGAGGGCCGTACACCGGGGAGCTGTTTTTT
TRBD2 TRBJ2-5 TRBV4-3 . CASGYLAGGPETQYF TGCGCCAGCGGCTACCTAGCGGGAGGGCCGGAGACCCAGTACTTC
. TRBJ2-5 TRBV5-1 . CASSLDVQTETQYF TGCGCCAGCAGCTTGGATGTGCAAACGGAGACCCAGTACTTC
TRBD1 TRBJ1-2 TRBV28 . CASNRQGLYGYTF TGTGCCAGCAATCGACAGGGATTATATGGCTACACCTTC
. TRBJ2-1 TRBV14 once CASSQDGSRRYNEQFF TGTGCCAGCAGCCAAGATGGTTCCAGGAGGTACAATGAGCAGTTCTTC
TRBD1 TRBJ2-5 TRBV20-1 . CSGGQGHGETQYF TGCAGTGGGGGACAGGGTCATGGAGAGACCCAGTACTTC
TRBD2 TRBJ2-3 TRBV20-1 once CSARDPLAGPRTDTQYF TGCAGTGCTAGAGATCCTCTAGCGGGGCCCCGCACAGATACGCAGTATTTT
TRBD1 TRBJ2-3 TRBV5-1 . CASSLAFGQGSDTQYF TGCGCCAGCAGCTTGGCCTTCGGACAGGGGTCAGATACGCAGTATTTT
TRBD2 TRBJ2-3 TRBV28 . CATEEGPSGGTDTQYF TGTGCCACCGAAGAGGGGCCTAGCGGGGGCACAGATACGCAGTATTTT
TRBD1 TRBJ2-1 TRBV6-2/TRBV6-3 few CASSYSRDSPRMNEQFF TGTGCCAGCAGTTACTCTCGGGACAGCCCCCGGATGAATGAGCAGTTCTTC
. TRBJ2-3 TRBV6-2/TRBV6-3 . CASSQGTQYF TGTGCCAGCAGTCAGGGTACGCAGTATTTT
. TRBJ2-3 TRBV5-6 . CASSLFGRPSTDTQYF TGTGCCAGCAGCTTGTTTGGACGGCCAAGCACAGATACGCAGTATTTT
TRBD1 TRBJ2-1 TRBV15 . CATSSRDRVVF TGTGCCACCAGCAGCCGGGACAGGGTTGTCTTC
TRBD1 TRBJ2-1 TRBV5-1 . CASRASSGGFDEQFF TGCGCCAGCCGAGCGTCGTCAGGGGGTTTCGATGAGCAGTTCTTC
. TRBJ2-7 TRBV7-6 few CASSQGWQSYEQYF TGTGCCAGCAGTCAAGGGTGGCAGTCCTACGAGCAGTACTTC
. TRBJ2-7 TRBV5-1 few CASSLLDSYEQYF TGCGCCAGCAGCTTGCTGGACTCCTACGAGCAGTACTTC
TRBD1 TRBJ1-1 TRBV9 . CASTQGMDTEAFF TGTGCCAGCACACAGGGGATGGACACTGAAGCTTTCTTT
TRBD2 TRBJ2-1 TRBV7-9 . CEVSRLAGAGEQFF TGTGAGGTTTCCAGACTAGCGGGAGCGGGTGAGCAGTTCTTC
. TRBJ2-3 TRBV6-2/TRBV6-3 few CASRKTAATDTQYF TGTGCCAGCAGGAAGACAGCGGCCACAGATACGCAGTATTTT
. TRBJ1-2 TRBV5-5 . CASSLAFPPSNYGYTF TGTGCCAGCAGCTTGGCCTTCCCCCCGTCTAACTATGGCTACACCTTC
TRBD1 TRBJ2-5 TRBV4-2 many CASSQPWTGGETQYF TGTGCCAGCAGCCAGCCTTGGACAGGGGGCGAGACCCAGTACTTC
. TRBJ2-2 TRBV28 few CASKRGGTGELFF TGTGCCAGCAAACGGGGTGGCACCGGGGAGCTGTTTTTT
TRBD1 TRBJ2-7 TRBV20-1 few CSAYRGQGADEQYF TGCAGTGCCTACCGAGGACAGGGGGCCGACGAGCAGTACTTC
. TRBJ1-1 TRBV9 . CASSVALGFSTEAFF TGTGCCAGCAGCGTGGCGCTTGGGTTTAGCACTGAAGCTTTCTTT
TRBD2 TRBJ2-1 TRBV4-2 . CASSLSSMAGALNEQFF TGTGCCAGCAGCCTTTCATCGATGGCGGGAGCACTCAATGAGCAGTTCTTC
. TRBJ2-2 TRBV4-1 . CASSQGVNENTGELFF TGCGCCAGCAGCCAGGGGGTCAACGAGAACACCGGGGAGCTGTTTTTT
. TRBJ2-1 TRBV3-1 few CASSPAGHNEQFF TGTGCCAGCAGCCCGGCGGGGCACAATGAGCAGTTCTTC
. TRBJ2-7 TRBV11-3 few CASSLGLIIGSEQYF TGTGCCAGCAGCTTAGGTCTCATCATTGGGAGCGAGCAGTACTTC
TRBD2 TRBJ2-7 TRBV6-2/TRBV6-3 few CASRDGLAGAYEQYF TGTGCCAGCAGAGACGGGCTAGCGGGGGCCTACGAGCAGTACTTC
. TRBJ2-2 TRBV3-1 . CASSQELAGTGELFF TGTGCCAGCAGCCAAGAACTCGCGGGAACCGGGGAGCTGTTTTTT
TRBD1 TRBJ2-2 TRBV6-2/TRBV6-3 . CASSPSGTANTGELFF TGTGCCAGCAGTCCTTCCGGGACAGCGAACACCGGGGAGCTGTTTTTT
TRBD1 TRBJ2-5 TRBV24-1 . CATKQGASETQYF TGTGCCACCAAACAGGGGGCCAGCGAGACCCAGTACTTC
. TRBJ1-5 TRBV4-1 few CASSRQVGQGNQPQHF TGCGCCAGCAGCCGCCAAGTGGGGCAGGGCAATCAGCCCCAGCATTTT
TRBD2 TRBJ2-7 TRBV30 . CAWREPGGLLPYEQYF TGTGCCTGGAGGGAACCGGGGGGACTATTGCCCTACGAGCAGTACTTC
. TRBJ1-4 TRBV27 . CASRDPTNEKLFF TGTGCCAGCAGGGATCCAACTAATGAAAAACTGTTTTTT
. TRBJ1-1 TRBV29-1 few CSTRTGDNTEAFF TGCAGCACGCGGACGGGGGATAACACTGAAGCTTTCTTT
TRBD2 TRBJ2-1 TRBV12-3/TRBV12-4 . CASTRLAGGYNEQFF TGTGCCAGCACTCGTCTAGCGGGAGGGTACAATGAGCAGTTCTTC
TRBD2 TRBJ2-1 TRBV12-5 few CASGLAQKASSGISYNEQFF TGTGCTAGTGGTTTGGCCCAGAAAGCGTCTAGCGGGATCTCCTACAATGAGCAGTTCTTC
. TRBJ2-7 TRBV5-1 . CASSPGRGRDLASYEQYF TGCGCCAGCAGCCCCGGTAGAGGGCGGGATTTGGCTAGCTACGAGCAGTACTTC
. TRBJ1-2 TRBV4-1 few CASSQNTGTAYGYTF TGCGCCAGCAGCCAAAACACCGGGACTGCCTATGGCTACACCTTC
. TRBJ1-5 TRBV29-1 . CSVTENNSNQPQHF TGCAGCGTGACGGAGAATAATAGCAATCAGCCCCAGCATTTT
. TRBJ2-2 TRBV7-6 . CASSPGSNTGELFF TGTGCCAGCAGCCCGGGCTCCAACACCGGGGAGCTGTTTTTT
TRBD1 TRBJ1-1 TRBV12-3/TRBV12-4 . CASSTGGTEAFF TGTGCCAGCAGTACAGGGGGTACTGAAGCTTTCTTT
. TRBJ2-1 TRBV6-5 . CASSYLSPRQIARWEQFF TGTGCCAGCAGTTACCTCTCCCCACGACAGATTGCTCGCTGGGAGCAGTTCTTC
. TRBJ1-1 TRBV7-2 . CASRLPPGTTEAFF TGTGCCAGCAGATTACCCCCCGGGACCACTGAAGCTTTCTTT
TRBD2 TRBJ2-7 TRBV24-1 few CASIAGGEEQYF TGTGCCTCTATAGCGGGAGGGGAAGAGCAGTACTTC
TRBD2 TRBJ2-5 TRBV14 . CASSRGTSGDQETQYF TGTGCCAGCAGCCGGGGGACTAGCGGGGACCAAGAGACCCAGTACTTC
. TRBJ2-1 TRBV7-9 . CASSPQGRAYNEQFF TGTGCCAGCAGCCCTCAGGGGAGGGCCTACAATGAGCAGTTCTTC
. TRBJ2-5 TRBV11-2 . CASNLQGRREETQYF TGTGCCAGCAACCTACAGGGCCGGAGAGAAGAGACCCAGTACTTC
TRBD2 TRBJ2-7 TRBV3-1 few CASSQDASGSREQYF TGTGCCAGCAGCCAAGACGCTAGCGGGAGTAGGGAGCAGTACTTC
TRBD1 TRBJ2-5 TRBV3-1 few CASSQLPGQQETQYF TGTGCCAGCAGCCAATTGCCGGGACAGCAAGAGACCCAGTACTTC